Listed here is a single TCR beta chain. Its specificity is unknown. V lost 6 bases to trimming and J lost 4 bases, with 16 bases between them. There are 15 residues in the CDR3. The germline V gene has CDR1 MNHEY and CDR2 SVGAGI. This specimen belongs to a study of cytomegalovirus exposure and HLA in healthy donors. Study-wide results and limits: One cluster of highly shared sequence variants probably arose as a sequencing artifact. A list of roughly 180 TCR beta chains associated with cytomegalovirus was given. About 87% or about 30% of the time was how often most TCR beta V segments were productive, according to an earlier analysis.

PCR used 60 Vbeta primers and 13 Jbeta primers. The table came from immunoSEQ multiplex PCR; TCRdb's copy has only in-frame clones and leaves some out. Among 130,000 to 150,000 clones, around 73% were seen once, and the ten largest hold around 2.9%. V is TRBV6-5 and J is TRBJ1-3; D remains unclear. This clonotype originated in a female donor in good health and CMV-seronegative. Sample: PBMCs. Here the CDR3 DNA reads TGTGCCAGCAGCCAAACCCGGTTCCCAGGAAACACCATATATTTT. This codes for CASSQTRFPGNTIYF.